Listed here is a single T cell receptor (beta chain). The target antigen is unknown. The sorting of PBMCs gave CD4+ and CD8+ T cells. The data belong to a study of CD8+ T cells in alopecia areata. J gave up 7 bases and V 5 bases, and 6 bases lay outside the gene matches. The CDR3 is 15 residues long. Germline V gives CDR1 SEHNR, CDR2 FQNEAQ (reference sequence). The study, taken as a whole, reports: Normal scalp had lower clonality than lesional scalp, with alopecia totalis/universalis lesions showing this most strongly.

RNA was isolated and reverse transcribed to cDNA, the sequencing template. Sequencing used immunoSEQ multiplex PCR; TCRdb keeps in-frame clones, though not all of them. The table lists around 34,000 clones, approximately 52% of them singletons. The specimen sequenced was NKG2D-high CD8+ T cells sorted from blood. This receptor was obtained from a human donor with alopecia areata. J is TRBJ1-6 and V is TRBV7-9; 9 bases map to TRBD1. CDR3 amino acids: CASSRTGVRNSPLHF. The DNA for the CDR3 is TGTGCCAGCAGCCGGACAGGGGTCCGGAATTCACCCCTCCACTTT.